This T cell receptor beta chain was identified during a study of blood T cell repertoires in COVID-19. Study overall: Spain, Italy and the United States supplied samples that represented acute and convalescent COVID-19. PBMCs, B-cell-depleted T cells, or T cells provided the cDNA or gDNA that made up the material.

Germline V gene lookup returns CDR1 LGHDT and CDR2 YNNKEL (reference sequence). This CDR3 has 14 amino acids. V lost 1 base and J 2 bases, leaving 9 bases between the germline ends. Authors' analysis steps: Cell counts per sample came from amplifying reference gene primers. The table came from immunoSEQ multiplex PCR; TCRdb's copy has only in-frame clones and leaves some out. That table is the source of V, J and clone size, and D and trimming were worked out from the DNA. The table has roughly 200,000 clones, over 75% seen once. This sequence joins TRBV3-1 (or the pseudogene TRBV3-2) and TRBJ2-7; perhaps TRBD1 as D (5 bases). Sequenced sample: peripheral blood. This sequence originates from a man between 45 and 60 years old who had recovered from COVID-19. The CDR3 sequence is CASSQGVQAYEQYF. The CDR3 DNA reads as TGTGCCAGCAGCCAAGGGGTACAGGCCTACGAGCAGTACTTC.